The 12 T cell receptor delta chains presented below share a single source sample, sequenced in a study of gamma-delta chains in newborns, infants, children. TCRdb re-called the reads via CATT. The data show 2,500 to 3,500 delta-chain clones, 51% seen once. The source material was blood. These receptors were taken from a child who received the measles vaccine.

As concerns this clone: Being one base from a much bigger clone, this may be a read error. The same CDR3 also results from other DNA sequences found in this sample. V and J are TRDV1 and TRDJ1; D is unclear. Germline V gene lookup returns CDR1 TSWWSYY and CDR2 QGS. This CDR3 spans 16 amino acids. The DNA of the CDR3 is TGTGCTCTTGGGGAACTACCCCTTAGGCGATTCGGAAAACTCATATTT. Its protein is CALGELPLRRFGKLIF.

Details on this clone: At one of its ends the junction is not consistent with the germline gene, which may arise from a read error. The gene calls are TRDV2 and TRDJ2, with TRDD3 matching 13 bases. From germline, CDR1 is GEAIGNYY and CDR2 EKD. The CDR3 covers 15 residues. The CDR3 reads CAWDSTGGYAAQLFF. The DNA for the CDR3 is TGTGCCTGGGACAGTACTGGGGGATACGCAGCGCAACTCTTCTTT.

This clone is medium-sized by share. The sample carries other DNA sequences with the same CDR3. The V call is TRDV1, the J call TRDJ1; TRDD3 matches at 7 bases. The length of the CDR3 is 18 residues. V lost 8 bases and J lost 0; bases outside the gene matches: 18. CDR1 is TSWWSYY and CDR2 is QGS in the germline V gene. In nucleotides, the CDR3 is TGTGCTCTTTGGACGTGGGGGACTCCAAGCTTGTACACCGATAAACTCATCTTT. This gives the protein CALWTWGTPSLYTDKLIF.

Turning to this clone: The protein TCRdb lists belongs to a much larger clone and differs from this DNA's translation at residue 4, which points to a read error; the protein shown is made from the DNA. The chain carries TRDV1 and TRDJ1, with 9 bases matching TRDD3. The CDR3 totals 21 residues. The germline gives CDR1 TSWWSYY, CDR2 QGS. CDR3 in DNA: TGTGCTCTTAGGGAACGGTTCCATTCCTTAAACTGGGGGACCCACACCGATAAACTCATCTTT. Its protein is CALRERFHSLNWGTHTDKLIF.

Notes on this clone: This clone may be a read error of a much larger clone one base away. Distinct nucleotide sequences in the sample also encode this CDR3. The rearrangement joins TRDV1 to TRDJ2; 12 nucleotides align to TRDD3. From germline, CDR1 is TSWWSYY and CDR2 QGS. This CDR3 contains 23 residues. The CDR3 sequence: CALGEPPFLRIKCVLGDTAQLFF. The CDR3 DNA reads TGTGCTCTTGGGGAGCCCCCCTTCCTAAGGATTAAGTGTGTGCTGGGGGATACGGCACAACTCTTCTTC.

Remarks on this clone: A much larger clone lies one base from this, so it may be a read error. This sequence joins TRDV2 and TRDJ1; D possibly corresponds to TRDD3 (5 bases). Germline CDR1 and CDR2: GEAIGNYY and EKD. The CDR3 runs 14 residues. Trimming cost V 5 bases and J 3 bases, with 15 bases left between them. This CDR3 is CACGGLLGSDKLIF. The DNA of the CDR3 is TGTGCCTGTGGTGGCTTGTTGGGGTCCGATAAACTCATCTTT.

Worth noting for this clone: One end of the junction varies from germline; a read error may be responsible. The rearrangement links TRDV1 to TRDJ2; D possibly matches TRDD2 or TRDD3 (6 bases each). The germline V gene encodes CDR1 TSWWSYY and CDR2 QGS. This CDR3 spans 22 amino acids. CDR3: CALGELGLPYWAIRSLAAQLFF. Here the CDR3 DNA reads TGTGCTCTTGGGGAACTGGGCCTTCCGTACTGGGCGATACGAAGTTTGGCAGCACAACTCTTCTTT.

This clone has just one count. A single base separates this from a much larger clone, so it may be a read error. The rearrangement joins TRDV2 to TRDJ1, with D possibly matching TRDD3 (6 bases). The V and J ends lost 6 bases and 0 bases respectively, with 19 bases between them. From germline, CDR1 is GEAIGNYY and CDR2 EKD. The CDR3 has 16 residues. The DNA of the CDR3 is TGTGCCTGTAACGGGGTGGGGGGCCTGTACACCGATAAACTCATCTTT. Translating it yields CACNGVGGLYTDKLIF.

In regard to this clone: This clone may be a read error of a much larger clone one base away. The CDR3 nucleotides are TGTTCTCTTGGGGAACGGCTCCATTATACACCCGATAAACTCATCTTT. Amino acid sequence: CSLGERLHYTPDKLIF. V is TRDV1 and J is TRDJ1, with D tentatively TRDD3 (5 bases). CDR1 and CDR2 from the germline V gene are TSWWSYY and QGS. This CDR3 is 16 amino acids long.

This clone is medium-sized within its sample. The chain carries TRDV1 and TRDJ1; D remains unclear. The CDR3 runs 16 residues. CDR1 is TSWWSYY, CDR2 QGS, per germline. The V gene lost 2 bases and the J gene lost 0 bases, with 13 bases spanning the gap. The CDR3 region is CALGEILFAYTDKLIF. The CDR3 nucleotides are TGTGCTCTTGGGGAAATACTCTTCGCGTACACCGATAAACTCATCTTT.

As concerns this clone: One base away lies a much larger clone, so this may be a sequencing read error. This CDR3 is also generated by other DNA sequences in the sample. The rearrangement joins TRDV2 to TRDJ2; 9 bases map to TRDD3. This CDR3 has 15 amino acids. Trimming cost V 3 bases and J 5 bases; bases outside gene matches: 6. Per the germline V gene, CDR1 is GEAIGNYY and CDR2 is EKD. DNA for the CDR3: TGTGCCTGTGACTCTGTACTGGGGGACACAGCACAACTCTTCTTT. This sequence encodes CACDSVLGDTAQLFF.

Details on this clone: A much larger clonotype is one base distant, so this may be a read error. At the DNA level, this CDR3 is encoded by other sequences in the same sample as well. The chain combines TRDV3 with TRDJ1, with 11 bases identical to TRDD3. This CDR3 has 24 residues. Germline CDR1 is TVYSNPD and CDR2 is GDNSRS (reference sequence). Trimming cost V 2 bases and J 0 bases; bases outside gene matches: 32. In DNA form, the CDR3 reads TGTGCCTTTGAATGGGGACCCCTGCCCGTACTGGGGGATAATCGGGTTAGGTACACCGATAAACTCATCTTT. Translating gives CAFEWGPLPVLGDNRVRYTDKLIF. Full variable domain (remainder filled in from reference TRDV3 and TRDJ1): CDKVTQSSPDQTVASGSEVVLLCTYDTVYSNPDLFWYRIRPDYSFQFVFYGDNSRSEGADFTQGRFSVKHILTQKAFHLVISPVRTEDSATYYCAFEWGPLPVLGDNRVRYTDKLIFGKGTRVTVEP.